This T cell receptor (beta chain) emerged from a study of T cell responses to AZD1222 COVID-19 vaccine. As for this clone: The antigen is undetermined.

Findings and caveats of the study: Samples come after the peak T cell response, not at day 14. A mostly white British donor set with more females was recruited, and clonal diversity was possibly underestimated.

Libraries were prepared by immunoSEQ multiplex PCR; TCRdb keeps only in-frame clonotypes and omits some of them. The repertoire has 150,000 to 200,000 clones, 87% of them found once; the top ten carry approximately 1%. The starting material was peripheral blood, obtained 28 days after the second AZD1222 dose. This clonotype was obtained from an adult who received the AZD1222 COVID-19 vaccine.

CDR3 loop: CASSSRTGDTQYF. In DNA, the CDR3 is TGTGCCAGCAGCTCTAGGACGGGAGATACGCAGTATTTT. This rearrangement joins TRBV7-9 to TRBJ2-3, with D uncertain. Germline-derived CDR1 and CDR2 are SEHNR and FQNEAQ (reference sequence). The CDR3 sequence is 13 residues long. V was pared by 4 bases and J by 5 bases, with 10 bases between.